Sequencing of this T cell receptor (beta chain) was carried out in a study of identical twins. Points on this clonotype: Its specificity is not known.

V lost 9 bases, J lost 3 bases, and 8 bases stayed unmatched. The CDR3 covers 14 residues. Broader study findings: Out-of-frame TCR alpha sharing in monozygotic twins exceeded recombination model predictions.

TCRdb itself ran the 5' RACE reads through MiXCR, one entry per CDR3 protein. The data contain roughly 750,000 distinct CDR3 sequences, 21% of them singletons. This same sample was also part of a study on T cells expressing NK-cell markers. As reported in that work: Restricting sorting to alpha-beta TCR T cells was achieved in several experiments by an anti-gamma-delta TCR antibody. The same clonotypes also predominated in the CD3+CD56-NKG2C+ fraction of a handful of donors.

V gene TRBV12-3 or TRBV12-4 combines with J gene TRBJ2-1, with 7 bases aligning to TRBD2. This receptor was identified in a woman aged 18-30 years in good health. Material for sequencing was PBMCs. CDR3 protein: CASGSGSDYNEQFF. For the CDR3, the DNA is TGTGCCAGTGGTAGCGGGTCCGACTACAATGAGCAGTTCTTC.